A single sample is the source of the 26 T cell receptor beta chains below, sequenced in a study of radiotherapy plus CTLA-4 blockade in lung cancer. TCRdb's copy holds only in-frame clones and misses some; the assay was immunoSEQ multiplex PCR. The sample has approximately 81,000 clones; about 79% are singletons. Sequenced material: peripheral blood, taken from a patient treated with radiotherapy plus ipilimumab. The receptors were gathered from a human donor with non-small cell lung cancer who had a partial response to radiotherapy plus ipilimumab. Some clones in this sample may be carry-over from other donors' samples.

The chain couples TRBV29-1 to TRBJ2-5, with 8 bases lining up with TRBD2. The CDR3 is 14 residues long. The V gene end was trimmed by 4 bases and the J gene end by 5 bases; junction bases not matched to a gene: 9. Germline V gives CDR1 SQVTM, CDR2 ANQGSEA. Written as DNA, the CDR3 is TGCAGCGTTGCCCGGGGTAGCGGGGAGGAGACCCAGTACTTC. Protein product: CSVARGSGEETQYF.

This clone is a singleton in its sample. The chain combines TRBV30 with TRBJ1-2; 9 bases are shared with TRBD1. Germline CDR1 and CDR2: GTSNPN and SVGIG (reference sequence). The trim removed 5 bases at V and 8 bases at J, leaving 9 bases unmatched. The CDR3 consists of 13 residues. CDR3 residues: CAWDRDRVDGYTF. Here the CDR3 DNA reads TGTGCCTGGGACCGGGACAGGGTTGACGGCTACACCTTC.

The chain recombines TRBV18 with TRBJ1-1, with D perhaps matching TRBD1 (6 bases). Germline assignment: CDR1 KGHSH and CDR2 LQKENI. V was shortened by 3 bases and J by 3 bases, with 14 bases between the two germline ends. The CDR3 totals 15 residues. CDR3: CASSPQAQGDTEAFF. The CDR3 coding sequence is TGTGCCAGCTCACCCCAGGCACAGGGCGACACTGAAGCTTTCTTT.

The genes are TRBV2 and TRBJ1-5; D gene ambiguous. The CDR3 is 12 amino acids. The germline V and J ends were trimmed by 5 bases and 4 bases, with 6 bases remaining between them. CDR1 is SNHLY, CDR2 FYNNEI, per germline. The CDR3 DNA follows: TGTGCCAGCAGTCGCGCGAATCAGCCCCAGCATTTT. The encoded protein is CASSRANQPQHF.

This clone was observed a few times. The chain uses TRBV10-3 and TRBJ1-4, with D unresolved. Germline CDR1 reads ENHRY; CDR2 reads SYGVKD. V lost 0 bases, J lost 0 bases, and 5 bases lay in between. The CDR3 spans 15 residues. This CDR3 is CAISESGATNEKLFF. The CDR3 bases are TGTGCCATCAGTGAGTCGGGAGCAACTAATGAAAAACTGTTTTTT.

This clone was detected a few times. The J gene is TRBJ1-3, the V gene TRBV6-5; weak D call: TRBD1 (5 bases). The CDR3 spans 15 residues. Looked up from germline, CDR1 is MNHEY and CDR2 is SVGAGI. V lost 5 bases and J lost 7, with 18 bases in between. The DNA for the CDR3 is TGTGCCAGCAGTACCCCTCGGAGGGGAGGGAACACCATATATTTT. This gives the protein CASSTPRRGGNTIYF.

In its sample, this clone was seen a few times. This chain joins TRBV10-3 and TRBJ2-3, with 11 bases identical to TRBD2. Germline V gene sequence: CDR1 ENHRY, CDR2 SYGVKD. V lost 3 bases to trimming and J lost 5 bases; unmatched junction nucleotides: 4. There are 15 residues in the CDR3. CDR3 in amino acids: CAISDSGGAIDTQYF. Here the CDR3 DNA reads TGTGCCATCAGTGATAGCGGGGGGGCGATAGATACGCAGTATTTT.

This chain links TRBV16 with TRBJ1-5; 9 bases align to TRBD1. This CDR3 contains 15 residues. V was clipped by 5 bases and J by 6 bases; unmatched bases: 8. Germline CDR1 and CDR2: KGHSY and FQNENV. The CDR3 loop is CASSSSGTGSQPQHF. The CDR3 DNA sequence: TGTGCCAGCAGCTCCTCCGGGACAGGGTCTCAGCCCCAGCATTTT.

V and J are TRBV6-1 and TRBJ2-1; no reliable D call. The CDR3 runs to 14 residues. Germline V gives CDR1 MNHNS, CDR2 SASEGT. V was pared by 2 bases and J by 5 bases, with 10 bases between. The CDR3 sequence: CASSELVGDNEQFF. The CDR3 DNA is TGTGCCAGCAGTGAATTGGTTGGAGACAATGAGCAGTTCTTC.

The genes are TRBV30 and TRBJ1-4; TRBD1 matches at 7 bases. J was trimmed by 7 bases and V by 2 bases; bases with no gene match: 1. This CDR3 spans 12 amino acids. The germline gives CDR1 GTSNPN, CDR2 SVGIG (reference sequence). The CDR3 coding sequence is TGTGCCTGGAGTACAGGGGTTGAAAAACTGTTTTTT. Amino acids: CAWSTGVEKLFF.

This rearrangement joins TRBV27 to TRBJ1-5; D is possibly TRBD1 (5 bases). Looked up from germline, CDR1 is MNHEY and CDR2 is SMNVEV (reference sequence). This CDR3 has 15 amino acids. Trimming left V 6 bases short and J 3 bases short, with 15 bases between. CDR3 DNA sequence: TGTGCCAGCAGGAGAATGGGGCAGACCAATCAGCCCCAGCATTTT. This sequence encodes CASRRMGQTNQPQHF.

J is TRBJ2-1 and V is TRBV28; 8 bases are shared with TRBD1. The germline V gene encodes CDR1 MDHEN and CDR2 SYDVKM. V trimming: 5 bases; J trimming: 7 bases; junction bases outside the gene matches: 7. CDR3 length: 14 residues. CDR3 loop: CASSLRDRKNEQFF. The CDR3 nucleotides read TGTGCCAGCAGTCTCAGGGACAGGAAGAATGAGCAGTTCTTC.

The gene calls are TRBV5-1 and TRBJ2-1; 12 bases fit TRBD1. Per germline, CDR1 SGHRS and CDR2 YFSETQ. This CDR3 has 15 amino acids. With V trimmed by 4 bases and J by 9 bases, 8 bases remained unmatched. The CDR3 loop reads CASSTGTGGKGEQFF. Here the CDR3 DNA reads TGCGCCAGCAGCACCGGGACAGGGGGCAAGGGTGAGCAGTTCTTC.

This clone was counted only a few times. The V gene is TRBV12-5, the J gene TRBJ1-6; the D gene is possibly TRBD1 (5 bases). V was trimmed by 1 base and J by 9 bases, leaving 13 bases between them. Germline V gene data show CDR1 as LGHNT and CDR2 as FRNRAP. This CDR3 is 15 amino acids long. CDR3: CASGLDGTGVSPLHF. CDR3 DNA: TGTGCTAGTGGTTTGGACGGGACTGGGGTTTCACCCCTCCACTTT.

The chain has TRBV7-2 and TRBJ1-1; 9 nucleotides align to TRBD1. The ends lost 6 bases at V and 5 bases at J; junction bases unmatched: 7. From germline, CDR1 is SGHTA and CDR2 FQGNSA. CDR3 length equals 14 residues. DNA of the CDR3: TGTGCCAGCAGTCTGACAGGGGGAGTTACTGAAGCTTTCTTT. Encoded protein: CASSLTGGVTEAFF.

The CDR3, as DNA: TGTGCCTGGAGTGGACGTACTAGCGGGAGGGCCACCGGGGAGCTGTTTTTT. It codes for CAWSGRTSGRATGELFF. This chain links TRBV30 with TRBJ2-2; 13 positions match TRBD2. The germline V gene encodes CDR1 GTSNPN and CDR2 SVGIG (reference sequence). The CDR3 has 17 residues. V shed 1 base and J 4 bases; nucleotides not matched to a gene: 6.

CDR3 coding DNA: TGTGCCAGCAGCCTACAGGGTCTTGACACTGAAGCTTTCTTT. This translates into CASSLQGLDTEAFF. The chain has TRBV7-2 and TRBJ1-1; maybe TRBD1 (6 bases). Germline V gene data show CDR1 as SGHTA and CDR2 as FQGNSA. V lost 5 bases and J lost 3, with 13 bases in between. The CDR3 is 14 residues long. Full variable domain (rest looked up from reference TRBV7-2 and TRBJ1-1): GAGVSQSPSNKVTEKGKDVELRCDPISGHTALYWYRQSLGQGLEFLIYFQGNSAPDKSGLPSDRFSAERTGGSVSTLTIQRTQQEDSAVYLCASSLQGLDTEAFFGQGTRLTVV.

This CDR3 reads CAWPRDSGNTIYF. Written as DNA, the CDR3 is TGTGCCTGGCCTAGGGACAGCGGAAACACCATATATTTT. The rearrangement joins TRBV30 to TRBJ1-3; 7 bases line up with TRBD1. The germline V gene encodes CDR1 GTSNPN and CDR2 SVGIG (reference sequence). The CDR3 contains 13 residues. Losses at the gene ends were 5 bases for V and 4 bases for J; bases not matched to a gene: 5.

A single count supports this clone. The chain carries TRBV6-5 and TRBJ2-7; perhaps TRBD2 as D (6 bases). Per germline, CDR1 MNHEY and CDR2 SVGAGI. V dropped 0 bases and J dropped 2 bases, with 11 bases sitting between them. The CDR3 has 15 residues. CDR3 sequence reads: CASSYSSSVTYEQYF. In DNA, the CDR3 is TGTGCCAGCAGTTACTCTTCTAGCGTGACCTACGAGCAGTACTTC.

The V and J genes are TRBV5-4 and TRBJ2-5; D perhaps matches TRBD2 (6 bases). The DNA end is more similar to TRBJ2-7, so the J call may be wrong. This CDR3 has 15 residues. In germline, CDR1 is SGHNT, CDR2 YYREEE (reference sequence). CDR3 protein: CASSLGGTQAYEQYF. In DNA form, the CDR3 reads TGTGCCAGCAGCTTGGGCGGGACCCAAGCCTACGAGCAGTACTTC.

The V call is TRBV6-1, the J call TRBJ1-6; D is unclear. Per the germline V gene, CDR1 is MNHNS and CDR2 is SASEGT. The V and J ends lost 7 bases and 0 bases respectively, with 10 bases between them. The CDR3 extends over 15 amino acids. The CDR3 protein is CASINPSSYNSPLHF. CDR3 bases: TGTGCCAGCATAAACCCCAGCTCCTATAATTCACCCCTCCACTTT.

The rearrangement links TRBV18 to TRBJ2-5; 8 positions match TRBD1. Germline V gene data show CDR1 as KGHSH and CDR2 as LQKENI. The CDR3 covers 13 residues. J gave up 3 bases and V 4 bases, and 1 base lay outside the gene matches. This CDR3 is CASSRGQEETQYF. The CDR3 nucleotides are TGTGCCAGCTCACGGGGACAGGAAGAGACCCAGTACTTC.

The rearrangement uses TRBV2 and TRBJ1-6, with 8 bases fitting TRBD1. With V trimmed by 6 bases and J by 9 bases, 4 bases remained unmatched. This CDR3 has 13 amino acids. CDR1 is SNHLY and CDR2 is FYNNEI in the germline V gene. This chain's CDR3 is CASRSDRGSPLHF. In DNA form, the CDR3 reads TGTGCCAGCAGGTCAGACAGGGGTTCACCCCTCCACTTT.

V is TRBV2 and J is TRBJ2-2; no firm D call. This CDR3 contains 15 residues. V gave up 0 bases and J gave up 2 bases, with 7 bases separating them. Germline V lookup: CDR1 SNHLY, CDR2 FYNNEI. The CDR3 DNA follows: TGTGCCAGCAGTGAAGCCCTGAGAAACACCGGGGAGCTGTTTTTT. Translation: CASSEALRNTGELFF.

The CDR3 here is CASRETGGDTEAFF. The DNA of the CDR3 is TGCGCCAGCAGGGAGACAGGGGGTGACACTGAAGCTTTCTTT. This chain joins TRBV10-2 and TRBJ1-1, with TRBD1 matching 9 bases. J lost 3 bases, V lost 6 bases, and 5 bases had no gene match. Germline assignment: CDR1 WSHSY and CDR2 SAAADI. This CDR3 is built from 14 residues.

This clone occurred a few times. This chain uses TRBV4-1 with TRBJ2-2; D might be TRBD1 (7 bases). This CDR3 spans 16 amino acids. CDR1 MGHRA and CDR2 YSYEKL come from the germline V gene. Trimming took 1 base from V and 7 from J, leaving 16 bases between them. CDR3 bases: TGCGCCAGCAGCCAAGGGGGCCGACAGGGAGGCGGGGAGCTGTTTTTT. Translation: CASSQGGRQGGGELFF.